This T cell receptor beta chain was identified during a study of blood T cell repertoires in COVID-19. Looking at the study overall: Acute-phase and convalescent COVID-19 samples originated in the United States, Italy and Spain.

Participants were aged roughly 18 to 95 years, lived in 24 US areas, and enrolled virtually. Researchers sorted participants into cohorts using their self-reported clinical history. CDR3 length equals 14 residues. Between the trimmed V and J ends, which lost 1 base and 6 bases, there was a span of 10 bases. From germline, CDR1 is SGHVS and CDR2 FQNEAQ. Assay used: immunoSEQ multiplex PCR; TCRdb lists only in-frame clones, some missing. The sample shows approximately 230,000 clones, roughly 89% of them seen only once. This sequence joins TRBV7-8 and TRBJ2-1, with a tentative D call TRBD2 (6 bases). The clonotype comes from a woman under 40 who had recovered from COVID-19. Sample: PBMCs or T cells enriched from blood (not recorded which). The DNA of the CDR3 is TGTGCCAGCAGCTTAGTGGGAGGCTCCAATGAGCAGTTCTTC. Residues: CASSLVGGSNEQFF.